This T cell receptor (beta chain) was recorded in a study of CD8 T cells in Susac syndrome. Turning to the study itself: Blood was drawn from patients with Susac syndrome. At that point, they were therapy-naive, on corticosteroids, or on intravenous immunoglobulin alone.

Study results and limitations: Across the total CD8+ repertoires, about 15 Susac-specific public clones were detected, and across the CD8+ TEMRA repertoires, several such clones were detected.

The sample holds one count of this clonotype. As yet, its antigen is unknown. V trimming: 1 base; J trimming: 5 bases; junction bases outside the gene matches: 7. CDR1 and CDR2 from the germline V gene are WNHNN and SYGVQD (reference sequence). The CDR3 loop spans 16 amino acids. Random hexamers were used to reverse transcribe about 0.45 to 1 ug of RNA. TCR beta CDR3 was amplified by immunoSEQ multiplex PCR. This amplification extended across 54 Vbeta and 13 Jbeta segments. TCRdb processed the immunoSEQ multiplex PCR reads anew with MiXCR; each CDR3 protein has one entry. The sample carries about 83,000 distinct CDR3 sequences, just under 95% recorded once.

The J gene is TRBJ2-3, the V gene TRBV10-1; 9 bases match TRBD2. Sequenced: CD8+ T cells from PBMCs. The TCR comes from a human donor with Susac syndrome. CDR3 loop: CASSEWASGVGDTQYF. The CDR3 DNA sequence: TGCGCCAGCAGTGAGTGGGCTAGCGGGGTAGGAGATACGCAGTATTTT.